A single sample gave rise to the 21 T cell receptor beta chains below, sequenced in a study of blood T cell repertoires in COVID-19. Sequencing used immunoSEQ multiplex PCR; TCRdb keeps in-frame clones, though not all of them. The data contain more than 200,000 clones, more than 85% of them seen just once; the ten biggest clones take up around 5%. The sample consisted of peripheral blood. These receptor sequences come from a woman aged 60-70 years with COVID-19, enrolled during active disease.

The chain recombines TRBV6-5 with TRBJ2-2; perhaps TRBD1 as D (5 bases). Germline V gene lookup returns CDR1 MNHEY and CDR2 SVGAGI. The germline V and J ends were trimmed by 5 bases and 6 bases, with 13 bases remaining between them. CDR3 length equals 14 residues. CDR3 in DNA: TGTGCCAGCAGTCCCCGCAGGGTGTCCGGGGAGCTGTTTTTT. Its protein product is CASSPRRVSGELFF.

This clone was counted only a few times. The chain joins TRBV6-5 to TRBJ2-3, with 11 bases aligning to TRBD2. In germline, CDR1 is MNHEY, CDR2 SVGAGI. The V segment lost 11 bases and the J segment 3 bases; nucleotides outside the gene matches: 4. CDR3 length: 13 amino acids. CDR3 amino acids: CAVRTSGTDTQYF. In DNA form, the CDR3 reads TGTGCCGTTCGGACTAGCGGGACAGATACGCAGTATTTT.

As for this clone: No DNA is shown, since the ends of the CDR3 on it are uncertain; the CDR3 is the one TCRdb lists. This chain uses TRBV6-6 with TRBJ1-1. The CDR3 is 12 residues long, ends included. CDR1 and CDR2 from the germline V gene are MNHNY and SVGAGI (reference sequence). CDR3 region: CASSSSWEEAFF.

This chain connects TRBV29-1 to TRBJ1-2; 7 nucleotides match TRBD1. CDR3 size: 13 residues. V shed 7 bases and J 6 bases; nucleotides not matched to a gene: 11. The germline V gene has CDR1 SQVTM and CDR2 ANQGSEA. The CDR3 DNA follows: TGCAGCGCCCGACAGGGCGGAGGTGATGGCTACACCTTC. Protein: CSARQGGGDGYTF.

This chain links TRBV18 with TRBJ2-1; 11 bases line up with TRBD1. V shed 6 bases and J 9 bases; nucleotides not matched to a gene: 10. Germline assignment: CDR1 KGHSH and CDR2 LQKENI. This CDR3 spans 15 amino acids. As DNA, the CDR3 is TGTGCCAGCTCCCCCGGGACAGGGGGTATAGTTGAGCAGTTCTTC. This codes for CASSPGTGGIVEQFF.

This clone appeared a few times. The V and J genes are TRBV7-8 and TRBJ1-6, with 7 nucleotides matching TRBD1. The J segment lost 8 bases and the V segment lost 7 bases, leaving 8 bases of the junction unmatched. Germline V gene data show CDR1 as SGHVS and CDR2 as FQNEAQ. The CDR3 runs to 14 residues. Here the CDR3 DNA reads TGTGCCAGCACCGAGACAGGGCGCGATTCACCCCTCCACTTT. It codes for CASTETGRDSPLHF.

The chain has TRBV7-2 and TRBJ1-4; a weak D match, TRBD1 (6 bases). CDR3 size: 15 residues. The ends were cut back, 4 bases at V and 8 bases at J, with 17 bases in the middle. Germline lookup yields CDR1 SGHTA and CDR2 FQGNSA. The CDR3 sequence is CASSSVRGSGEKLFF. For the CDR3, the DNA is TGTGCCAGCAGCTCGGTCAGGGGTAGCGGGGAAAAACTGTTTTTT.

In this sample, this clone turned up once. This chain uses TRBV6-6 with TRBJ2-2; D gene unclear. The CDR3 loop spans 16 amino acids. V was cut by 0 bases and J by 1 base, with 9 bases left in between. Germline V gene data show CDR1 as MNHNY and CDR2 as SVGAGI (reference sequence). DNA for the CDR3: TGTGCCAGCAGTTACTCGACGGGTGGGAACACCGGGGAGCTGTTTTTT. Translating it yields CASSYSTGGNTGELFF.

The chain has TRBV10-1 and TRBJ2-7, with 10 bases matching TRBD2. Per the germline V gene, CDR1 is WNHNN and CDR2 is SYGVQD (reference sequence). The CDR3 extends over 16 amino acids. With 5 bases clipped from V and 2 bases from J, the junction kept 9 bases outside the gene matches. This CDR3 reads CASSPSGRAGAYEQYF. The CDR3 DNA is TGCGCCAGCAGTCCTAGCGGGAGAGCCGGGGCCTACGAGCAGTACTTC.

V is TRBV9 and J is TRBJ2-1, with TRBD2 matching over 7 bases. This CDR3 is 16 amino acids long. After removal of 3 bases from V and 2 bases from J, the junction contained 8 bases not matched to a gene. CDR1 SGDLS and CDR2 YYNGEE come from the germline V gene. CDR3 region: CASSAKGLGAYNEQFF. CDR3 nucleotides: TGTGCCAGCAGCGCGAAAGGACTAGGGGCCTACAATGAGCAGTTCTTC. Variable domain in full (rest from reference TRBV9 and TRBJ2-1): DSGVTQTPKHLITATGQRVTLRCSPRSGDLSVYWYQQSLDQGLQFLIQYYNGEERAKGNILERFSAQQFPDLHSELNLSSLELGDSALYFCASSAKGLGAYNEQFFGPGTRLTVL.

The chain employs TRBV12-3 or TRBV12-4 and TRBJ1-5; unclear D gene. V was clipped by 7 bases and J by 4 bases, with 11 bases between them. The CDR3 spans 13 residues. The CDR3 loop is CASIREPNQPQHF. The CDR3 DNA sequence: TGTGCCAGCATACGAGAGCCTAATCAGCCCCAGCATTTT.

The V and J genes are TRBV9 and TRBJ2-5, with D tentatively TRBD2 (6 bases). Deletions cut 0 bases from V and 0 bases from J, with 9 bases between. The length of the CDR3 is 15 residues. Germline V gene data show CDR1 as SGDLS and CDR2 as YYNGEE. In nucleotides, the CDR3 is TGTGCCAGCAGCGTAGTAGGAGGGTACCAAGAGACCCAGTACTTC. Protein product: CASSVVGGYQETQYF. Using reference TRBV9 and TRBJ2-5 for the parts outside the CDR3, the full variable domain is DSGVTQTPKHLITATGQRVTLRCSPRSGDLSVYWYQQSLDQGLQFLIQYYNGEERAKGNILERFSAQQFPDLHSELNLSSLELGDSALYFCASSVVGGYQETQYFGPGTRLLVL.

This clone was observed a few times. The chain couples TRBV15 to TRBJ2-1, with 7 bases fitting TRBD1. The CDR3 is 16 amino acids. CDR1 and CDR2 from the germline V gene are LNHNV and YYDKDF (reference sequence). After removal of 2 bases from V and 6 bases from J, the junction contained 10 bases not matched to a gene. CDR3 amino acids: CATSRSLRSGGNEQFF. The CDR3 DNA reads as TGTGCCACCAGCAGATCCCTTAGATCAGGGGGCAATGAGCAGTTCTTC.

The rearrangement uses TRBV4-1 and TRBJ2-4; 12 bases are shared with TRBD2. CDR3 length equals 19 residues. In germline, CDR1 is MGHRA, CDR2 YSYEKL. The V segment lost 4 bases and the J segment 1 base; nucleotides outside the gene matches: 11. The CDR3 nucleotides are TGCGCCAGCAGCCGTGGACTAGCGGGATCTCAGTTGGCCAAAAACATTCAGTACTTC. Translated, it gives CASSRGLAGSQLAKNIQYF.

The genes are TRBV12-5 and TRBJ1-1; D uncertain. The CDR3 loop spans 11 amino acids. In germline, CDR1 is LGHNT, CDR2 FRNRAP. Trimming took off 11 bases at V and 0 bases at J, with 7 bases between the two ends. In nucleotides, the CDR3 is TGTGCTTCCCAGTTGAACACTGAAGCTTTCTTT. It specifies CASQLNTEAFF.

In this sample, this clone turned up once. The chain links TRBV7-2 to TRBJ2-5; D is possibly TRBD2 (6 bases). This CDR3 has 15 residues. CDR1 and CDR2 (germline): SGHTA, FQGNSA. The germline V and J ends were trimmed by 7 bases and 2 bases, with 17 bases remaining between them. The DNA of the CDR3 is TGTGCCAGCACCGTCGGAGGGGCTGGGCAAGAGACCCAGTACTTC. This sequence encodes CASTVGGAGQETQYF.

This clone was seen once. The genes are TRBV30 and TRBJ1-2, with 8 bases fitting TRBD1. Germline assignment: CDR1 GTSNPN and CDR2 SVGIG (reference sequence). The CDR3 runs 13 residues. The trim removed 2 bases at V and 4 bases at J, leaving 3 bases unmatched. The CDR3 spells CAWSTGGAYGYTF. For the CDR3, the DNA is TGTGCCTGGAGTACAGGGGGGGCCTATGGCTACACCTTC.

The count of this clone is one. The chain employs TRBV5-1 and TRBJ1-5; D may be TRBD1 (5 bases). This CDR3 spans 14 amino acids. Germline CDR1 and CDR2: SGHRS and YFSETQ. V was clipped by 0 bases and J by 4 bases, with 8 bases between them. The CDR3: CASSLDSGNQPQHF. In DNA form, the CDR3 reads TGCGCCAGCAGCTTGGATTCAGGGAATCAGCCCCAGCATTTT.

Notes on this clone: Other DNA sequences of this sample code for an identical CDR3. The V call is TRBV3-1 (or the pseudogene TRBV3-2), the J call TRBJ2-7; D not certain. Germline V gene sequence: CDR1 LGHDT, CDR2 YNNKEL (reference sequence). The ends were cut back, 0 bases at V and 6 bases at J, with 6 bases in the middle. The CDR3 totals 12 residues. The CDR3 DNA is TGTGCCAGCAGCCAAGATAGAGGCGAGCAGTACTTC. Protein: CASSQDRGEQYF.

This clone appeared once. The genes are TRBV19 and TRBJ2-5; TRBD1 is a possible D gene (6 bases). The ends were cut back, 5 bases at V and 4 bases at J, with 14 bases in the middle. From germline, CDR1 is LNHDA and CDR2 SQIVND (reference sequence). The CDR3 contains 14 residues. CDR3 sequence: CASSATGVPETQYF. CDR3 bases: TGTGCCAGTAGTGCGACAGGTGTTCCAGAGACCCAGTACTTC.

DNA for the CDR3: TGTGCCAGCAGTTCAAACAGCCCCGCCGGCACAGATACGCAGTATTTT. Amino acids: CASSSNSPAGTDTQYF. The chain combines TRBV27 with TRBJ2-3; no firm D call. Germline V gene lookup returns CDR1 MNHEY and CDR2 SMNVEV (reference sequence). The CDR3 totals 16 residues. The V end was cut by 4 bases, the J end by 1 base, with 15 bases between.